The clone carrying this T cell receptor beta chain was counted a single time. Patients in Seattle were enrolled during active infection, then followed longitudinally. TCRdb's copy holds only in-frame clones and misses some; the assay was immunoSEQ multiplex PCR. Among about 130,000 clones listed, roughly three quarters were seen once. V was pared by 8 bases and J by 2 bases, with 16 bases between. The CDR3 extends over 15 amino acids. Looked up from germline, CDR1 is MNHEY and CDR2 is SVGAGI. The data belong to a study of blood T cell repertoires in COVID-19. Study-wide context: From the United States, Italy and Spain came samples of acute and convalescent COVID-19.

This clonotype originated in a woman aged 70-85 years with COVID-19, enrolled during active disease. This rearrangement joins TRBV6-5 to TRBJ1-5; D is perhaps TRBD1 (5 bases). The sample taken for sequencing was peripheral blood. CDR3 residues: CASEGTGRGNQPQHF. CDR3 sequence (DNA): TGTGCCAGCGAAGGGACCGGGAGGGGCAATCAGCCCCAGCATTTT.